A single T cell receptor (beta chain) is shown here with its context. Which antigen it targets is not known. A read error may account for a junction end that differs from germline. The sample belongs to a study of blood T cells in healthy people across ages (dated by TCRdb to between 2014 and 2016). Turning to the overall study: In model experiments, template switching captured about one uniquely barcoded TCR beta cDNA molecule for every two T cells. To track age-related changes in TCR beta repertoire diversity, the study relied on deep sequencing normalized with unique cDNA molecular identifiers. The donors were divided into four age groups: young (average approximately 16 years), middle-aged (about 40), aged (roughly 66) and long-lived (82). To avoid experimental bias, donors of different ages were randomly spread across the sequencing lanes. Two additional independent replicas of 1 million unique cDNA reads from the same blood draw were analyzed for two donors (one aged 18 to 30 and one aged 80 or older).

The roughly 42 donors, aged about 6 to 100 years, were systemically healthy Caucasian individuals from Russia. Each donor gave 8 to 10 milliliters of peripheral blood, collected into EDTA-treated Vacutainer tubes. Ficoll-Paque density-gradient centrifugation was used to isolate PBMCs, with at least 6.5 million per sample. Total RNA, at least 6 micrograms per sample, was extracted from PBMCs with Trizol reagent. The percentages of naive CD45RAhigh/CD27high T cells were determined by flow cytometry on a PBMC aliquot from every donor. Broad study findings and their caveats: Compared with the aged group, the long-lived group had more naive CD4+ T cells, fewer expanded clones and increased TCR diversity, suggesting age selection. Donor CMV infection status was unknown, potentially confounding age-related changes in expanded clonotypes. Since profiling was done on bulk unsorted PBMCs, naive and antigen-experienced compartments could not be conclusively compared. Observed TCR beta diversity per million T cells fell roughly linearly with age, and a significant reduction was already apparent by age around 40. Total diversity estimates from one million sequenced T cells were considered lower bounds and underestimates. There was a strong correlation between observed TCR beta diversity and the percentage of naive T cells measured by flow cytometry.

Libraries were prepared through 5' RACE. Sequencing relied on an Illumina HiSeq 2500. The second PCR ran for roughly 6 to 11 cycles and used a J-beta primer mix along with a sample-barcoded 5' primer. A unique molecular identifier was introduced onto each TCR beta cDNA molecule by a template-switch 5' adaptor carrying 12 random nucleotides. At least 2.5 million CDR3-containing paired-end reads were obtained from each sample. The Mint cDNA synthesis kit, primed by a TRBC-specific oligonucleotide, was used to synthesize first-strand cDNA from all RNA. Following uracil-DNA glycosylase treatment, all cDNA underwent a first 18-cycle PCR with the universal primers M1SS and BC2_uni_R. In the paper's pipeline: Each sample was normalized by randomly selecting 1 million high-quality reads, each carrying a distinct molecular identifier. Instead of being binned into consensus sequences, reads with shared molecular identifiers were discarded. MiTCR, run with a Q25 quality threshold and the strictest error-elimination algorithm, handled CDR3 identification, clonotype clustering and error correction. Lower-bound total TCR beta diversity was estimated with a nonparametric unseen species model using Euler transformation. TCRdb reworked the public reads: Q25 trimming with fastp, MiXCR clone assembly, productive beta chains retained. Rows are combined by CDR3 protein, so each entry shows the most common genes and DNA. The V and J calls were not made by the authors but by TCRdb's processing. In all, the sample holds more than 1.4 million distinct CDR3 sequences, and 42% of those were seen once. The ten largest clones represent approximately 7.9% of the sample.

The CDR3 sequence holds 14 residues, the cysteine and phenylalanine included. Of all the DNA, just the CDR3 is kept, 42 bases in frame from base 1. CDR1 MNHNY and CDR2 SVGAGI are derived from the germline V gene (reference sequence). Source material: blood. The source of this sequence is a woman under 30 in good health. The V gene is TRBV6-6 and the J gene is TRBJ1-2; TRBD1 agrees with 9 junctional bases. The CDR3: CASRRPGQGYGDTF. The nucleotide sequence reads TGTGCCAGCAGACGCCCGGGACAGGGATATGGCGACACCTTC.